This TCR beta chain was obtained from a study of tumor-infiltrating lymphocytes in primary liver carcinoma. As for the study in general: Samples returned roughly 3.5 to 7.5 million productive TCRbeta reads each. Read depth did not differ significantly between tissue types.

RNA isolated from unsorted whole blood supplied the blood RNA, with germline DNA also extracted. Starting material of 400 to 600 ng total RNA yielded TCR beta cDNA via a constant-region primer. Employing slightly modified ARM-PCR, three nested multiplex PCR rounds were run, and these gave rise to the TCR beta libraries. Primers for the first two PCR rounds were TRBV1-TRBV30 forward primers and a C-beta reverse primer (around 10 cycles per round). TCRdb used MiXCR to reprocess the multiplex PCR reads, holding one entry per CDR3 protein. The table lists 330,000 or so distinct CDR3 sequences, almost 65% of them singletons. Study-wide points: Overlap in tumor-adjacent and tumor-blood pairs fell below that of tumor region pairs. The study found a significantly higher top-250-clone fraction in tumors than in blood (p = 0.039).

This clonotype counts as medium-sized. Its target is not known. Between the trimmed V and J ends, which lost 0 bases and 3 bases, there was a span of 5 bases. CDR1 and CDR2 from the germline V gene are SGHAT and FQNNGV. The CDR3 runs 14 residues. The rearrangement joins TRBV11-2 to TRBJ2-2, with D uncertain. The sequence was collected from a man aged 40-50 years with primary liver carcinoma and hepatitis B virus infection. Sequencing was done on a sample of peripheral blood. CDR3 loop: CASSLDRYTGELFF. CDR3 coding DNA: TGTGCCAGCAGCTTAGATAGGTACACCGGGGAGCTGTTTTTT.